This paragraph covers one TCR beta chain sequence. Its antigen is not known. The data originate from a study of cytomegalovirus exposure and HLA in healthy donors. Regarding the study as a whole: The productive fraction for most TCR beta V segments was about 87% or about 30% in an earlier analysis. Accounts indicate the classifier identified cytomegalovirus status with strong specificity and sensitivity. A later analysis reportedly identified an Asian-associated ancestry cluster as carrying fewer N-insertions than the 666-donor mean. Researchers reported from a later analysis that most CMV-associated TCR beta chains appeared HLA-restricted.

The PCR ran on 60 Vbeta and 13 Jbeta primers. The repertoire was sequenced with immunoSEQ multiplex PCR; TCRdb's copy has only in-frame clones and lacks some. The profile covers 150,000 to 200,000 clones, with more than 70% appearing a single time and about 0.25% taken by the ten largest. Deletions cut 4 bases from V and 2 bases from J, with 12 bases between. CDR3 length equals 15 residues. CDR1 is LNHDA, CDR2 SQIVND, per germline (reference sequence). The gene calls are TRBV19 and TRBJ1-5; D not certain. This clonotype was sampled from a boy between 10 and 17 years old in good health and CMV-seronegative. The specimen was PBMCs. In DNA form, the CDR3 reads TGTGCCAGTAGTAGAGAAACCTTAGGCAATCAGCCCCAGCATTTT. Translating gives CASSRETLGNQPQHF.